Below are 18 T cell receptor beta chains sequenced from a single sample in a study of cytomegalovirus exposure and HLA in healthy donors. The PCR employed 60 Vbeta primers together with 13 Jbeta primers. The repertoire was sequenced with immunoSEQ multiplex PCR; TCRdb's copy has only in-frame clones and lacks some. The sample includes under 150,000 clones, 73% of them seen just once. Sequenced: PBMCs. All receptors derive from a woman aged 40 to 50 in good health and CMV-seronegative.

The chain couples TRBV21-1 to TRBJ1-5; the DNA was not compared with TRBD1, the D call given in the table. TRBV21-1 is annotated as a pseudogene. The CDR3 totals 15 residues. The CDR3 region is CASSKFRTGHQPQHF. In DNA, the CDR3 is TGTGCCAGCAGCAAATTCAGGACAGGGCATCAGCCCCAGCATTTT.

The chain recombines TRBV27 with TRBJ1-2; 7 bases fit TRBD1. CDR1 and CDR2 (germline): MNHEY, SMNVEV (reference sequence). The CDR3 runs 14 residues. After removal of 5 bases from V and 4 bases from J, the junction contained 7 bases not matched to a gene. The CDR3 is CASSTRQGVYGYTF. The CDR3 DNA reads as TGTGCCAGCAGTACACGTCAGGGGGTCTATGGCTACACCTTC.

CDR3 nucleotide sequence: TGTGCCAGCAGCGTATGGCGGGGGGGTGCAGATACGCAGTATTTT. Protein product: CASSVWRGGADTQYF. The rearrangement joins TRBV9 to TRBJ2-3, with TRBD2 matching 9 bases. Germline-derived CDR1 and CDR2 are SGDLS and YYNGEE. The CDR3 extends over 15 amino acids. With V trimmed by 1 base and J by 4 bases, 4 bases remained unmatched.

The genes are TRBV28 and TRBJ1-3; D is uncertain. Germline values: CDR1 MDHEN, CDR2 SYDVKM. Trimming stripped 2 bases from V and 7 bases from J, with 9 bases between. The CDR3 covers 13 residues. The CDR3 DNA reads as TGTGCCAGCAGTTTACCTTCGAGTAACACCATATATTTT. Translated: CASSLPSSNTIYF.

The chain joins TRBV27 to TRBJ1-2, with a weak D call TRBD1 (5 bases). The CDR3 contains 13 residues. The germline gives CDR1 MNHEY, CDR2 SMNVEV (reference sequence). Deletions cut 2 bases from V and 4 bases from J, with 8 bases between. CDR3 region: CASSLQGFYGYTF. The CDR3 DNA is TGTGCCAGCAGTTTACAGGGATTCTATGGCTACACCTTC.

CDR3 in amino acids: CASSGLQDTQYF. CDR3 DNA sequence: TGTGCCAGCAGTGGGTTACAAGATACGCAGTATTTT. The chain recombines TRBV25-1 with TRBJ2-3; D gene ambiguous. Trimming took off 4 bases at V and 5 bases at J, with 7 bases between the two ends. The germline V gene encodes CDR1 MGHDK and CDR2 SYGVNS. The length of the CDR3 is 12 residues.

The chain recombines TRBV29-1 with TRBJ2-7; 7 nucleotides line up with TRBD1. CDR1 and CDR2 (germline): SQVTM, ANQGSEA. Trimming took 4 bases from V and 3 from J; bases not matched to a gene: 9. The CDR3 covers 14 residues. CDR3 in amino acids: CSVGFRDSNYEQYF. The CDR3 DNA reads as TGCAGCGTTGGCTTCCGGGACAGTAACTACGAGCAGTACTTC.

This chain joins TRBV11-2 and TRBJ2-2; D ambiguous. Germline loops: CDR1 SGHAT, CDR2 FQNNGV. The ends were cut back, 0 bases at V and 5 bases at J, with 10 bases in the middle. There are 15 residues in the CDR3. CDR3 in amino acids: CASSLDLFGTGELFF. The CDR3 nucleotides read TGTGCCAGCAGCTTAGACCTATTCGGGACCGGGGAGCTGTTTTTT. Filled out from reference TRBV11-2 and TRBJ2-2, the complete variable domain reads EAGVAQSPRYKIIEKRQSVAFWCNPISGHATLYWYQQILGQGPKLLIQFQNNGVVDDSQLPKDRFSAERLKGVDSTLKIQPAKLEDSAVYLCASSLDLFGTGELFFGEGSRLTVL.

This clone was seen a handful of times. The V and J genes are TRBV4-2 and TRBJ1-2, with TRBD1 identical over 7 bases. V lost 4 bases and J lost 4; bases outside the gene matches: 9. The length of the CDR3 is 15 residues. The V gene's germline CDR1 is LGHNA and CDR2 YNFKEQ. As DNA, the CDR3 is TGTGCCAGCAGCCTAGAGGAGGGACAGCTCTATGGCTACACCTTC. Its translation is CASSLEEGQLYGYTF.

CDR3 in amino acids: CASKPGLTEAFF. The CDR3 bases are TGTGCCAGTAAACCGGGACTCACTGAAGCTTTCTTT. The V gene is TRBV2, the J gene TRBJ1-1; weak D call: TRBD1 (5 bases). The CDR3 is 12 amino acids. Germline loops: CDR1 SNHLY, CDR2 FYNNEI. V lost 9 bases, J lost 4 bases, and 12 bases lay in between.

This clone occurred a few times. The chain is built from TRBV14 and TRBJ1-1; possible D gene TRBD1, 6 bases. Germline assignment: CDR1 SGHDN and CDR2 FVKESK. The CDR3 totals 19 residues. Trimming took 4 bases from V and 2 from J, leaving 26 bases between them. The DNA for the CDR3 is TGTGCCAGCAGCCTACATCGTCCAGGGGAACGGTGGGAAAACACTGAAGCTTTCTTT. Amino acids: CASSLHRPGERWENTEAFF. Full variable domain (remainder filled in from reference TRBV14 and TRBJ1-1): EAGVTQFPSHSVIEKGQTVTLRCDPISGHDNLYWYRRVMGKEIKFLLHFVKESKQDESGMPNNRFLAERTGGTYSTLKVQPAELEDSGVYFCASSLHRPGERWENTEAFFGQGTRLTVV.

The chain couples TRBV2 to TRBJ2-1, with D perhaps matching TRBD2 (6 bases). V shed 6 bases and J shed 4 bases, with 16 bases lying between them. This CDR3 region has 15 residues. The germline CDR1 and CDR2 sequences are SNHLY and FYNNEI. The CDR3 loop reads CASRGDPAGYNEQFF. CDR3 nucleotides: TGTGCCAGCAGGGGGGATCCAGCGGGTTACAATGAGCAGTTCTTC.

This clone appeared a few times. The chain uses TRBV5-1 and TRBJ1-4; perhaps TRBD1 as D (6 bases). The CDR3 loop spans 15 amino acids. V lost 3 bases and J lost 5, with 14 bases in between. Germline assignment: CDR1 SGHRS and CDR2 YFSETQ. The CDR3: CASSSQGGDNEKLFF. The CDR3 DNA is TGCGCCAGCAGCTCCCAAGGGGGGGACAATGAAAAACTGTTTTTT.

As DNA, the CDR3 is TGCGCCAGCAGCCAAGATACACAAGCGGCTGAGCAGTTCTTC. It encodes CASSQDTQAAEQFF. The genes are TRBV4-1 and TRBJ2-1; D perhaps matches TRBD2 (5 bases). In germline, CDR1 is MGHRA, CDR2 YSYEKL. CDR3 length equals 14 residues. Trimming pared 0 bases from V and 9 bases from J, leaving 12 bases between.

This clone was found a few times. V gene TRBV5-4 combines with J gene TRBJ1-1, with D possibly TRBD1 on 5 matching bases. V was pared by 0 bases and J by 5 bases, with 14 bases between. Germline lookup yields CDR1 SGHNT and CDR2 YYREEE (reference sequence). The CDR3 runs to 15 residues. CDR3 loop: CASSLGPGSSTEAFF. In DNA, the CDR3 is TGTGCCAGCAGCTTGGGACCAGGGTCTTCAACTGAAGCTTTCTTT.

CDR3 region: CASARSGVGSDTQYF. The CDR3 coding sequence is TGTGCCAGCGCACGGTCAGGGGTTGGTTCAGATACGCAGTATTTT. This chain joins TRBV9 and TRBJ2-3; TRBD1 is a possible D gene (6 bases). Germline CDR1 SGDLS, CDR2 YYNGEE. The CDR3 runs 15 residues. V gave up 7 bases and J gave up 4 bases, with 19 bases separating them.

The CDR3 reads CAISSGWGQSYEQYV. CDR3 sequence (DNA): TGTGCCATCAGTTCCGGCTGGGGGCAGTCCTACGAGCAGTACGTC. V and J are TRBV6-1 and TRBJ2-7; TRBD1 might be the D (6 bases). Germline loops: CDR1 MNHNS, CDR2 SASEGT. This CDR3 is 15 amino acids long.

The CDR3 DNA sequence: TGCGCCAGCAGCTTGGATGCAGGGCTAACTTACAATGAGCAGTTCTTC. It encodes CASSLDAGLTYNEQFF. J is TRBJ2-1 and V is TRBV5-1; weak D call: TRBD1 (5 bases). The CDR3 is made up of 16 amino acids. Trimming left V 0 bases short and J 4 bases short, with 14 bases between. Germline loops: CDR1 SGHRS, CDR2 YFSETQ.